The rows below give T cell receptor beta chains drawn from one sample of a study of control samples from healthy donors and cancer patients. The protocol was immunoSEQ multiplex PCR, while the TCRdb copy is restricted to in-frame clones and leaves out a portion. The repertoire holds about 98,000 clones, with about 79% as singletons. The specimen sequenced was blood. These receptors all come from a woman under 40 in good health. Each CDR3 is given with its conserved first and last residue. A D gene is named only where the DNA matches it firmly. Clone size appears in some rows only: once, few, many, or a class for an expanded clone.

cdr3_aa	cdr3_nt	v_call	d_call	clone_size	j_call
CASSTPSPPTGLGGDIQYF	TGTGCCAGTAGTACCCCCTCTCCCCCCACGGGACTTGGGGGAGACATTCAGTACTTC	TRBV19	.	.	TRBJ2-4
CASSPPGQFSGSPLHF	TGTGCCAGCAGTCCCCCGGGACAGTTCTCGGGATCACCCCTCCACTTT	TRBV6-2/TRBV6-3	TRBD1	.	TRBJ1-6
CASSLGPVRGELFF	TGTGCCAGCAGCCTGGGCCCGGTTCGAGGGGAGCTGTTTTTT	TRBV3-1/TRBV3-2	.	few	TRBJ2-2
CASGLTRGGEKLFF	TGTGCTAGTGGTTTGACCAGGGGTGGTGAAAAACTGTTTTTT	TRBV12-5	.	few	TRBJ1-4
CASSPTGRNQETQYF	TGTGCCAGCTCACCCACAGGACGGAACCAAGAGACCCAGTACTTC	TRBV18	.	.	TRBJ2-5
CSVADRAYGYTF	TGCAGCGTTGCCGACAGGGCCTATGGCTACACCTTC	TRBV29-1	TRBD1	.	TRBJ1-2
CASSSLDRGGEQYF	TGTGCCAGCAGCTCACTGGACAGGGGCGGGGAGCAGTACTTC	TRBV5-6	TRBD1	.	TRBJ2-7
CASSISGSDNSPLHF	TGTGCCAGTAGTATATCAGGGTCGGATAATTCACCCCTCCACTTT	TRBV19	.	.	TRBJ1-6
CASSRDRAMADTQYF	TGCGCCAGCAGCCGAGACAGGGCTATGGCAGATACGCAGTATTTT	TRBV4-1	TRBD1	once	TRBJ2-3
CAILGPGQNTGELFF	TGTGCCATCTTGGGGCCAGGACAGAACACCGGGGAGCTGTTTTTT	TRBV10-3	.	few	TRBJ2-2
CASSGQGFEAFF	TGTGCCAGCAGTGGGCAAGGTTTCGAAGCTTTCTTT	TRBV6-2/TRBV6-3	.	.	TRBJ1-1
CASSALGGTDYGYTF	TGTGCCAGCAGTGCGCTCGGGGGGACAGACTATGGCTACACCTTC	TRBV6-2/TRBV6-3	TRBD1	few	TRBJ1-2
CASSEILDRGYGYTF	TGTGCCAGCAGTGAGATCCTGGACAGGGGGTATGGCTACACCTTC	TRBV6-1	TRBD1	.	TRBJ1-2
CASSLGQGGLKNIQYF	TGTGCCAGCAGCCTAGGCCAGGGGGGGCTGAAAAACATTCAGTACTTC	TRBV14	.	.	TRBJ2-4